Here is one T cell receptor beta chain with its context. This clone's antigen is unknown. No much larger clonotype is one base removed from it; base qualities were not supplied. These data belong to a study of blood T cell repertoires in COVID-19 (dated by TCRdb to about 2020). A note on the overall study: The collaborator samples originated in the United States, Italy and Spain and spanned the acute and convalescent phases of COVID-19. The repertoires were released in a freely available public database meant as a resource for research on the immune response to SARS-CoV-2. The samples were drawn from the first 160 participants of the ongoing ImmuneRACE study and from some 1,300 subjects provided by 6 global collaborators. HLA class I and class II types, where available, came from metadata supplied by the sample provider rather than from assay-based typing. Subjects who had been exposed to COVID-19, were actively infected with it, or had recovered from it provided the deeply sampled blood TCRbeta repertoires that made up the dataset. Sample metadata almost always included a de-identified subject ID, COVID-19 status, age in years and sex. The material from the prospective study consisted of cDNA or gDNA derived from T cells, B-cell-depleted T cells, or PBMCs.

TCRbeta CDR3 regions were amplified from genomic DNA using the immunoSEQ Assay, a bias-controlled multiplex PCR. The paper's data handling went like this. The number of nucleated cells in each sample was estimated from the amplification of reference gene primers within the assay. To quantify the absolute abundance of each unique TCRbeta CDR3 rearrangement, sequence reads were collapsed and filtered. For each sample, productive Simpson clonality was calculated as the square root of Simpson's diversity index over productive rearrangements. Not all clones reach the TCRdb copy of this immuneACCESS table, which keeps in-frame sequences only. Checked studies attribute under half of the gap to unresolved V genes and leave the rest unexplained. V, J and clone size were drawn from that table, and D and trimming were deduced from the DNA. The sample table shows hundreds of thousands of clones, and approximately 89% are seen once. 1.5% to 2% of the sample rests with the top ten.

Summary of the overall study and its limitations: How much clinical and demographic metadata was included differed by source and by participant, and the metadata was provided uncurated.

Taken from cysteine to phenylalanine, the CDR3 has 16 residues. The read is trimmed to its CDR3 DNA, 48 bases read in frame from base 1. At one collaborating source in Seattle, patients were enrolled during active infection and were followed longitudinally through the course of disease. Each collaborating institution followed its own protocols to collect whole blood in K2EDTA tubes. For TCRbeta analysis, collaborators shipped samples in one of three forms: frozen whole blood, isolated PBMCs, or DNA extracted from either of those sample types. Sequencing input: peripheral blood. The chain links TRBV21-1 with TRBJ1-2; the table's D gene call, TRBD1, was not cross checked with the DNA. TRBV21-1 is listed as a pseudogene. The receptor was isolated from a woman in her twenties or thirties with COVID-19, enrolled during active disease. The sequenced DNA: TGTGCCAGCAGCAAAAGGCAGGGAAGTGGGGACTATGGCTACACCTTC. This encodes CASSKRQGSGDYGYTF.